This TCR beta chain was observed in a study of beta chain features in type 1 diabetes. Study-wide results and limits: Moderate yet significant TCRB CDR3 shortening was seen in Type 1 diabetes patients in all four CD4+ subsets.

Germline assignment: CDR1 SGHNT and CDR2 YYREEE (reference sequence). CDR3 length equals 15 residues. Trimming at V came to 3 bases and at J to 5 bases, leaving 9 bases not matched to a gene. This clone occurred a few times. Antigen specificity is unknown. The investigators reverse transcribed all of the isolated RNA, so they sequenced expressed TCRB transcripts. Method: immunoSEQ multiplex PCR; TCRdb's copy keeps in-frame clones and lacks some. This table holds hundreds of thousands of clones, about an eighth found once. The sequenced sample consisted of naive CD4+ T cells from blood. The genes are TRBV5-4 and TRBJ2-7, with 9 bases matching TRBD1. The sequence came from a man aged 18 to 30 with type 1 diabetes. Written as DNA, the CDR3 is TGTGCCAGCAGCTCCCCCCCTGGGACAGGGAACGAGCAGTACTTC. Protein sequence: CASSSPPGTGNEQYF.